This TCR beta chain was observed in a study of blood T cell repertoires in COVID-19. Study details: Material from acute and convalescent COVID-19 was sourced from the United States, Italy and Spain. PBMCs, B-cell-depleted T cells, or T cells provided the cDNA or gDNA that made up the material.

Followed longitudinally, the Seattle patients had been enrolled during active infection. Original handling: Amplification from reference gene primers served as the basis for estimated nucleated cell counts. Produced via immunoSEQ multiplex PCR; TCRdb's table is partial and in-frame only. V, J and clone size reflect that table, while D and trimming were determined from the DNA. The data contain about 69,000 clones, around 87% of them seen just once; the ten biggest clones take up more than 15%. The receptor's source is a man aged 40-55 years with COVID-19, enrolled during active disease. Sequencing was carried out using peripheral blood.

This CDR3 is CASSSGTSGDTDTQYF. Here the CDR3 DNA reads TGCGCCAGCAGCTCTGGGACTAGCGGAGACACAGATACGCAGTATTTT. The V gene is TRBV5-1, the J gene TRBJ2-3; 11 bases fit TRBD2. After removal of 3 bases from V and 2 bases from J, the junction contained 5 bases not matched to a gene. The CDR3 sequence is 16 residues long. Looked up from germline, CDR1 is SGHRS and CDR2 is YFSETQ.